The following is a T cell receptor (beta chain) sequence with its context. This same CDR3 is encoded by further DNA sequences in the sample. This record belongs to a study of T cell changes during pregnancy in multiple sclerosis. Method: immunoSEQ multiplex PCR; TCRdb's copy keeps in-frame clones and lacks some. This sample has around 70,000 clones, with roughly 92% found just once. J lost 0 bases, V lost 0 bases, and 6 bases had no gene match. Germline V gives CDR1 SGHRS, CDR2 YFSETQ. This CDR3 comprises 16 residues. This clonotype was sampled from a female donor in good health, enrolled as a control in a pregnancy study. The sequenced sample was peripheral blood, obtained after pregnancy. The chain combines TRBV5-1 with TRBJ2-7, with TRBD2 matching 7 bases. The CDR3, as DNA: TGCGCCAGCAGCTTGGGAGGCCTAGCGGACTCCTACGAGCAGTACTTC. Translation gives CASSLGGLADSYEQYF.